This is a list of T cell receptor beta chains from one sample in a study of CD8 T cells in ankylosing spondylitis. In TCRdb, the 5' RACE reads were re-called with MiXCR into one record per CDR3 protein. The sample holds about 440,000 distinct CDR3 sequences; 17% are singletons and the top ten take just over 1%. The material sequenced was blood, either unsorted or a sorted T cell fraction (not recorded which). Every receptor here comes from a male donor with ankylosing spondylitis. CDR3s include the opening cysteine and the closing phenylalanine or tryptophan. Fields, in order: D gene, J gene, clone size, V gene, CDR3 DNA, CDR3 protein. The D gene is left open where the match is weak. Not every row has a clone size; where given, it reads once, few, many or a size class.

>TRBD2|TRBJ2-1|many|TRBV7-2
TGTGCCAGCAGCTTAGATGGGACTAGCAGCAATGAGCAGTTCTTC
CASSLDGTSSNEQFF
>TRBD1|TRBJ1-3|few|TRBV4-1
TGCGCCAGCAGCCAAGATCTGGACAGGGCGAGAAACACCATATATTTT
CASSQDLDRARNTIYF
>TRBD1|TRBJ1-2|-|TRBV12-3/TRBV12-4
TGTGCCAGCACTCGGGGACAGGGGACCCATGGCTACACCTTC
CASTRGQGTHGYTF
>-|TRBJ2-3|many|TRBV5-1
TGCGCCAGCAGCGTGGCAGATACGCAGTATTTT
CASSVADTQYF
>-|TRBJ2-3|many|TRBV24-1
TGTGCCACCAGTGCGGTCAGGGTAGCAACAGATACGCAGTATTTT
CATSAVRVATDTQYF
>TRBD2|TRBJ2-5|-|TRBV2
TGTGCCAGCAGTACCGGGACTAGCGGGGACACCCTAGAGACCCAGTACTTC
CASSTGTSGDTLETQYF
>-|TRBJ1-3|few|TRBV28
TGTGCCAGCAGGTTGAGGGGGGGCACCATATATTTT
CASRLRGGTIYF
>-|TRBJ1-5|few|TRBV12-3/TRBV12-4
TGTGCCAGCTCCAGTGTAAGTCGCAATCAGCCCCAGCATTTT
CASSSVSRNQPQHF
>-|TRBJ1-4|-|TRBV28
TGTGCCAGCAGTTTTGTTGAAAAACTGTTTTTT
CASSFVEKLFF
>-|TRBJ2-7|-|TRBV7-8
TGTGCCAGCAGCTTATCGATCACAGTTTCCTACGAGCAGTACTTC
CASSLSITVSYEQYF
>-|TRBJ1-2|-|TRBV11-1
TGTGCCAGCAGCTTTAGCAGGGGAGGGGAGTTAAAGAGCTATGGCTACACCTTC
CASSFSRGGELKSYGYTF
>-|TRBJ2-3|few|TRBV20-1
TGCAGTGCCGCTTGGCGGGGCCAGGGGGATACGCAGTATTTT
CSAAWRGQGDTQYF
>TRBD2|TRBJ2-2|few|TRBV4-3
TGCGCCAGCAGCCCCCGGGTAGCGGGAGGAGGGACCGGGGAGCTGTTTTTT
CASSPRVAGGGTGELFF
>TRBD1|TRBJ2-7|few|TRBV28
TGTGCCAGCAGTAGGGACAGGGGGTTTTCCTACGAGCAGTACTTC
CASSRDRGFSYEQYF
>TRBD2|TRBJ2-5|few|TRBV20-1
TGCAGTGCGCCCAGAGGACTAGCGGGAGGGTTAGAGACCCAGTACTTC
CSAPRGLAGGLETQYF
>-|TRBJ2-5|-|TRBV28
TGTGCCAGCAGTTTTGGGGGGCCCCAAGAGACCCAGTACTTC
CASSFGGPQETQYF
>-|TRBJ2-7|few|TRBV5-6
TGTGCCAGCAGTTTTAGGCAGGGGGGCGAGCAGTACTTC
CASSFRQGGEQYF
>TRBD2|TRBJ2-1|few|TRBV4-2
TGTGCCAGCAGCCAAGATGGGGAGCGGGAGGGGGGTGAGCAGTTCTTC
CASSQDGEREGGEQFF
>-|TRBJ1-1|-|TRBV2
TGTGCCAGCAGTGCAGCGGCAGCACGCACTGAAGCTTTCTTT
CASSAAAARTEAFF
>TRBD2|TRBJ2-2|few|TRBV19
TGTGCCAGTACCCCCCGACTAGCGGGTTTCACCGGGGAGCTGTTTTTT
CASTPRLAGFTGELFF
>-|TRBJ2-3|many|TRBV10-3
TGTGCCACCCTACAGCCCCCCACCACAGATACGCAGTATTTT
CATLQPPTTDTQYF
>-|TRBJ1-6|few|TRBV20-1
TGCAGTGCTAGAGGTGGGCCCCGAAATAATTCACCCCTCCACTTT
CSARGGPRNNSPLHF
>TRBD2|TRBJ2-3|many|TRBV29-1
TGCAGCGGATTCGACGGAGCGGGGCCCACAGATACGCAGTATTTT
CSGFDGAGPTDTQYF
>TRBD2|TRBJ2-1|-|TRBV2
TGTGCCAGCAGTGGTGTAGCGGGAGGCACGTCCTACAATGAGCAGTTCTTC
CASSGVAGGTSYNEQFF
>-|TRBJ2-7|-|TRBV6-1
TGTGCCAGCACCGACGGGACGAACTACGAGCAGTACTTC
CASTDGTNYEQYF
>-|TRBJ2-2|many|TRBV4-3
TGCGCCAGCAGCCAAGATCGGGCGGAGGTCCACACCGGGGAGCTGTTTTTT
CASSQDRAEVHTGELFF
>TRBD2|TRBJ2-3|few|TRBV5-5
TGTGCCAGCAGCTTAGGACGGGGGGGTAGTTGGAGCACAGATACGCAGTATTTT
CASSLGRGGSWSTDTQYF
>TRBD2|TRBJ2-7|few|TRBV11-2
TGTGCCAGCAGCCCTGGGACTAGCGGGAGCATGGGGTCCTACGAGCAGTACTTC
CASSPGTSGSMGSYEQYF
>-|TRBJ1-1|few|TRBV15
TGTGCCACCAGCGGACAGTTCCTCACTGAAGCTTTCTTT
CATSGQFLTEAFF
>-|TRBJ2-6|few|TRBV28
TGTGCCAGTGACAGGCATGGGGCCAACGTCCTGACTTTC
CASDRHGANVLTF
>TRBD1|TRBJ2-1|many|TRBV20-1
TGCAGTGCTAGAAGAGTCATCCCGGGACAGGGGGCCTACAATGAGCAGTTCTTC
CSARRVIPGQGAYNEQFF
>TRBD1|TRBJ1-2|-|TRBV20-1
TGCAGTGCAACTGACAGGGGGAGCGATGGCTACACCTTC
CSATDRGSDGYTF
>TRBD2|TRBJ2-7|-|TRBV27
TGTGCCAGCACCGCCGCTAGCGGGGGGGCCTACGAGCAGTACTTC
CASTAASGGAYEQYF
>-|TRBJ2-3|few|TRBV4-2
TGTGCCAGCAGCCAAGACAGGGATAATACGCAGTATTTT
CASSQDRDNTQYF
>-|TRBJ2-2|many|TRBV7-3
TGTGCCAGCAGCACCGGAGATAGGGTCACCGGGGAGCTGTTTTTT
CASSTGDRVTGELFF
>-|TRBJ1-4|-|TRBV20-1
TGCAGTGCTAGCAGTGGGAGTGCAACTAATGAAAAACTGTTTTTT
CSASSGSATNEKLFF
>-|TRBJ1-1|-|TRBV2
TGTGCCAGCAGTGAAGAAGGGACGGGGGCTGAAGCTTTCTTT
CASSEEGTGAEAFF
>-|TRBJ1-1|few|TRBV27
TGTGCCAGCAGCACCAGGGTTAAGAACACTGAAGCTTTCTTT
CASSTRVKNTEAFF
>-|TRBJ1-2|few|TRBV5-1
TGCGCCAGCAGCTTCTCGCAGGGGAACCTTCACTATGGCTACACCTTC
CASSFSQGNLHYGYTF